This T cell receptor beta chain was found in a study of cytomegalovirus exposure and HLA in healthy donors. Study-wide findings and caveats: One later analysis, an examination of the roughly 130 validation repertoires, found that first-cohort TCR clusters tended to co-occur in them. Diagnosis of cytomegalovirus status made by the classifier reportedly showed high specificity and sensitivity. Cytomegalovirus-associated status was assigned to some 160 TCR beta chains. Many donors carried some public TCRs, although rarity characterized most TCR sequences.

The CDR3 spans 11 residues. Germline CDR1 reads DFQATT; CDR2 reads SNEGSKA (reference sequence). Trimming took 2 bases from V and 4 from J, leaving 4 bases between them. Comment on this clone: What it binds is not known.

The assay was immunoSEQ multiplex PCR, and TCRdb's table has in-frame clones only and misses some. The repertoire holds hundreds of thousands of clones, with roughly 90% as singletons. Sequenced sample: PBMCs. The genes are TRBV20-1 and TRBJ2-3; D gene uncertain. The sequence was collected from a young man in good health and CMV-seropositive. The CDR3: CSARRADTQYF. CDR3 nucleotides: TGCAGTGCTAGAAGGGCAGATACGCAGTATTTT.